The rows below give T cell receptor beta chains drawn from one sample of a study of T cells after posttransplantation cyclophosphamide. The method was immunoSEQ multiplex PCR; TCRdb's version includes in-frame clones alone and lacks a portion of them. The data show several thousand clones, with 70% to 85% seen just once and around a quarter held by the top ten. The specimen was CD8+ T cells sorted from PBMCs, collected 1,300 to 1,500 days after allogeneic stem cell transplant with posttransplant cyclophosphamide. Source of these receptors: a female patient aged 50 to 60 who received an allogeneic stem cell transplant from a related donor, was CMV-positive, and had no GVHD. Some of these T cells may belong to the graft donor. Both conserved end residues are part of each CDR3. Fields, in order: J gene, clone size, V gene, D gene, CDR3 protein, CDR3 DNA. The D gene is left open where the match is weak. Size tells how often a clone was seen (once, few, many) or the class of an expanded clone, and some rows leave it out.

TRBJ2-7 once TRBV11-2 TRBD2 CASSPLTSGRGYEQYF TGTGCCAGCAGCCCCCTCACTAGCGGGAGAGGATACGAGCAGTACTTC
TRBJ1-1 . TRBV13 TRBD1 CASSLIPLGGLNTEAFF TGTGCCAGCAGCCTTATCCCGCTAGGGGGCCTGAACACTGAAGCTTTCTTT
TRBJ1-2 . TRBV29-1 . CSAEGPSFSYGYTF TGCAGCGCCGAGGGTCCCAGTTTTTCCTATGGCTACACCTTC
TRBJ2-1 . TRBV4-3 . CASSHPSSRGGSYNEQFF TGCGCCAGCAGCCACCCCAGCTCCCGGGGAGGCTCCTACAATGAGCAGTTCTTC
TRBJ1-1 . TRBV6-6 TRBD1 CASKDRGLTEAFF TGTGCCAGCAAGGACAGGGGGCTCACTGAAGCTTTCTTT
TRBJ1-5 . TRBV7-2 TRBD1 CASSQYRGDQPQHF TGTGCCAGCAGCCAATACAGGGGGGATCAGCCCCAGCATTTT
TRBJ2-2 . TRBV27 . CASSRGGELFF TGTGCCAGCAGTCGAGGCGGGGAGCTGTTTTTT
TRBJ2-1 . TRBV9 . CASSVSTYNEQFF TGTGCCAGCAGCGTATCTACTTACAATGAGCAGTTCTTC
TRBJ2-3 . TRBV9 TRBD2 CASSAGWGTSADTQYF TGTGCCAGCAGTGCCGGATGGGGGACTAGCGCAGATACGCAGTATTTT
TRBJ2-1 . TRBV7-3 TRBD2 CASSLTLREGYNEQFF TGTGCCAGCAGCTTAACGTTGAGGGAGGGCTACAATGAGCAGTTCTTC
TRBJ1-2 . TRBV7-9 . CASSHPMTVNYGYTF TGTGCCAGCAGCCACCCGATGACAGTAAACTATGGCTACACCTTC
TRBJ2-2 . TRBV27 TRBD2 CASGPGLEVGELFF TGTGCCAGCGGTCCGGGACTAGAAGTCGGGGAGCTGTTTTTT
TRBJ2-1 . TRBV9 . CASSLEGGAEEQFF TGTGCCAGCAGCCTCGAAGGAGGGGCCGAAGAGCAGTTCTTC
TRBJ2-3 . TRBV30 TRBD2 CAWSDWQWQREGPSDTQYF TGTGCCTGGAGTGATTGGCAGTGGCAGCGGGAAGGGCCCTCAGATACGCAGTATTTT
TRBJ1-2 . TRBV5-6 . CASSLGLGYTF TGTGCCAGCAGCTTGGGTCTTGGCTACACCTTC
TRBJ2-2 . TRBV5-4 . CASSLMRDTGELFF TGTGCCAGCAGCTTAATGAGGGACACCGGGGAGCTGTTTTTT
TRBJ2-3 once TRBV7-3 . CASSLAFMPGAGELTDTQYF TGTGCCAGCAGCTTAGCTTTCATGCCGGGGGCGGGGGAACTCACAGATACGCAGTATTTT
TRBJ1-2 . TRBV7-9 . CASSLVKGAGGYTF TGTGCCAGCAGCTTAGTAAAAGGGGCTGGCGGCTACACCTTC
TRBJ2-7 . TRBV6-5 TRBD2 CASGTSGGYEQYF TGTGCCAGCGGGACTAGCGGGGGCTACGAGCAGTACTTC